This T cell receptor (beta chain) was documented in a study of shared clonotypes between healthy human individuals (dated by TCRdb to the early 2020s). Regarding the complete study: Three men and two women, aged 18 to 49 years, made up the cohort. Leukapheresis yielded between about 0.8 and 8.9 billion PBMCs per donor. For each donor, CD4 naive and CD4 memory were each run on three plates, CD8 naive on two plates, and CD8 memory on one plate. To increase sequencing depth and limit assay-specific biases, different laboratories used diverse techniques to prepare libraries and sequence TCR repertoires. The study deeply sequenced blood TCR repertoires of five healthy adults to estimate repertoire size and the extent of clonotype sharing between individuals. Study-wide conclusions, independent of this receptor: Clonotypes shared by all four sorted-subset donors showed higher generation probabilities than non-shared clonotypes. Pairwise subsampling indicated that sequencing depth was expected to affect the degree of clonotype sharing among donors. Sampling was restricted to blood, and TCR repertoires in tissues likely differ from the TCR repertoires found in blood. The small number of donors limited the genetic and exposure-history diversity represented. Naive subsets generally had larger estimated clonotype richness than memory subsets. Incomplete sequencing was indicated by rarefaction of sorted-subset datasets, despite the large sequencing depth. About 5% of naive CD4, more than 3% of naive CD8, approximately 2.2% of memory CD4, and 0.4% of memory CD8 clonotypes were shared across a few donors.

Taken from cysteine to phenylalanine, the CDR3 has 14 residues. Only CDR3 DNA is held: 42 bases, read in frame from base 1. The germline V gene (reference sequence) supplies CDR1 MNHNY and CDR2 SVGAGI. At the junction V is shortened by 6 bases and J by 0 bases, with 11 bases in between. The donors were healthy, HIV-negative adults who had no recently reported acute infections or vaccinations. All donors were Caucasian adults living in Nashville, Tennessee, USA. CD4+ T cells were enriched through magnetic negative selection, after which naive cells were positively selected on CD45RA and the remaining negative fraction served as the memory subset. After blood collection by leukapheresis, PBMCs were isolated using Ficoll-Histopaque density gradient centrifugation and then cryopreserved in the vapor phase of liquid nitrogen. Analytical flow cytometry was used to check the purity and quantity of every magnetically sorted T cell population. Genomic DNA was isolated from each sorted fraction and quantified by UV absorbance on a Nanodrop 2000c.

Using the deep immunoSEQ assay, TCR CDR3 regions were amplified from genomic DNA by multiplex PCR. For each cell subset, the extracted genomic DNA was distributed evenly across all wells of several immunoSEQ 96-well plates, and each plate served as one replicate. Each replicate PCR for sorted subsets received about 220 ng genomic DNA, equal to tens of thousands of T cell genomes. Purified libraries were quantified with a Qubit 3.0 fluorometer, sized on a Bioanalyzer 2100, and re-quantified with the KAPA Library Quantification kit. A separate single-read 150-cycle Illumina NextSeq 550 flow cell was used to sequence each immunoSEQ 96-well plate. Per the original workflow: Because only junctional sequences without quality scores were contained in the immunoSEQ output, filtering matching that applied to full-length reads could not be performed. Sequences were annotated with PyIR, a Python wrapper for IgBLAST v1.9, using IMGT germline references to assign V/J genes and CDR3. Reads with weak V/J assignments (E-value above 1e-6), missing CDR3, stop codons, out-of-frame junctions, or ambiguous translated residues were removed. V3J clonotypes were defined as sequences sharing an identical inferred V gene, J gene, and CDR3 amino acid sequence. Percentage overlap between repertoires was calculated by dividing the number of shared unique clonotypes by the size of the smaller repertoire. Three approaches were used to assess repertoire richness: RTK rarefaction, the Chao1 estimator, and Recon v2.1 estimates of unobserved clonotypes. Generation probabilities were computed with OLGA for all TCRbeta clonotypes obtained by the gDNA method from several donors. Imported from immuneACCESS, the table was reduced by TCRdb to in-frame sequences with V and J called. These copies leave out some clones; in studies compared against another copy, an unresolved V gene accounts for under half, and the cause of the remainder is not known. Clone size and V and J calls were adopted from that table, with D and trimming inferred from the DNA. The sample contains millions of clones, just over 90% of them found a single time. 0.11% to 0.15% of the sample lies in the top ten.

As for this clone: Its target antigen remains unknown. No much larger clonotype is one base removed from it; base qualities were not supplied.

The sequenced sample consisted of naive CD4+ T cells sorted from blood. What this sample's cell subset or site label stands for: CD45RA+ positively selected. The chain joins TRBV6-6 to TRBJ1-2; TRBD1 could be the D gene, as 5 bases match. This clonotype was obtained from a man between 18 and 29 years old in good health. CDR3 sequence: CASSPTEANYGYTF. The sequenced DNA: TGTGCCAGCAGCCCGACAGAGGCTAACTATGGCTACACCTTC.